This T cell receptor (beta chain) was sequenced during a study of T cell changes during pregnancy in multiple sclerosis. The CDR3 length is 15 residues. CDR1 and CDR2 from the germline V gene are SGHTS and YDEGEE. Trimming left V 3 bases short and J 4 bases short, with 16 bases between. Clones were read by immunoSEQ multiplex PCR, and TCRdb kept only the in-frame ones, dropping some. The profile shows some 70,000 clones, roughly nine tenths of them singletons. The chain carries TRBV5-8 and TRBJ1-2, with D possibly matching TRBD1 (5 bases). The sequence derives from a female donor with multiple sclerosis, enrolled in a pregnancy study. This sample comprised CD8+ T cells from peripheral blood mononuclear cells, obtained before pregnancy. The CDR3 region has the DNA TGTGCCAGCAGCTCTGTGGAGGGGCTGGGCTATGGCTACACCTTC. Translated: CASSSVEGLGYGYTF.